This passage covers 21 T cell receptor beta chains from one sample sequenced in a study of memory CD4+ T cells and cytomegalovirus serostatus. Single viable CD3+CD4+CD8-CD45RO+ cells were sorted as the memory CD4+ T cells. Measured with immunoSEQ multiplex PCR; TCRdb has only the in-frame clones, and not every one. Counted here are some 29,000 clones, about three quarters occurring once; the ten biggest clones make up over 0.55%. Sequenced material: memory CD4+ T cells from blood. Receptors originate from an adult in good health and CMV-seronegative. Some clones in this sample may be carry-over from other donors' samples.

CDR3: CATSRPEMRGYGYTF. The DNA of the CDR3 is TGTGCCACCAGCAGGCCCGAGATGCGGGGCTATGGCTACACCTTC. This rearrangement joins TRBV15 to TRBJ1-2; D unclear. The CDR3 length is 15 residues. The germline V gene encodes CDR1 LNHNV and CDR2 YYDKDF (reference sequence). Trimming cost V 3 bases and J 4 bases, with 15 bases left between them.

V is TRBV4-2 and J is TRBJ2-5; D may correspond to TRBD1 or TRBD2 (5 bases each). The germline V and J ends were trimmed by 1 base and 1 base, with 7 bases remaining between them. CDR1 and CDR2 (germline): LGHNA, YNFKEQ. The CDR3 sequence is 14 residues long. Here the CDR3 DNA reads TGTGCCAGCAGCCAAGGAGGGACCCAAGAGACCCAGTACTTC. Translation gives CASSQGGTQETQYF.

The chain has TRBV5-1 and TRBJ1-4; 9 positions agree with TRBD1. Germline CDR1 SGHRS, CDR2 YFSETQ. V lost 0 bases to trimming and J lost 4 bases; unmatched junction nucleotides: 1. The CDR3 runs to 15 residues. CDR3 sequence reads: CASSLAGQGNEKLFF. Written as DNA, the CDR3 is TGCGCCAGCAGCTTGGCGGGACAGGGTAATGAAAAACTGTTTTTT.

This clone was detected only a few times. The rearrangement joins TRBV10-3 to TRBJ2-1, with D unclear. V lost 6 bases and J lost 3, with 6 bases in between. Germline CDR1 reads ENHRY; CDR2 reads SYGVKD. The CDR3 is 12 residues long. As DNA, the CDR3 is TGTGCCATCAGCTCCCTCTACAATGAGCAGTTCTTC. Its translation: CAISSLYNEQFF.

The chain combines TRBV2 with TRBJ2-1, with a possible D match to TRBD2 (6 bases). V lost 7 bases and J lost 8, with 15 bases in between. Germline V gives CDR1 SNHLY, CDR2 FYNNEI. The CDR3 runs to 13 residues. In DNA form, the CDR3 reads TGTGCCAGCAACTCTCTTCCGGGGGATGAGCAGTTCTTC. This sequence encodes CASNSLPGDEQFF.

The CDR3 DNA reads as TGTGCCTGGAGTGGCGGACAGGACCCCGCGAATTCACCCCTCCACTTT. This translates into CAWSGGQDPANSPLHF. V is TRBV30 and J is TRBJ1-6; 7 bases align to TRBD1. The CDR3 runs to 16 residues. With 1 base clipped from V and 7 bases from J, the junction kept 10 bases outside the gene matches. The germline V gene has CDR1 GTSNPN and CDR2 SVGIG (reference sequence).

V usage is TRBV6-5 and J usage is TRBJ2-5; D remains ambiguous. Germline values: CDR1 MNHEY, CDR2 SVGAGI. The CDR3 length is 13 residues. Trimming removed 6 bases from V and 4 bases from J, with 12 bases in between. The CDR3 region has the DNA TGTGCCAGCAGGCCCGGGCCGATAGAGACCCAGTACTTC. The encoded protein is CASRPGPIETQYF.

The chain recombines TRBV18 with TRBJ2-3; a weak D match, TRBD2 (5 bases). The CDR3 is 12 amino acids. Germline assignment: CDR1 KGHSH and CDR2 LQKENI. V lost 2 bases and J 7 bases, leaving 7 bases between the germline ends. CDR3 loop: CASSPEGNTQYF. CDR3 coding DNA: TGTGCCAGCTCACCAGAGGGAAATACGCAGTATTTT.

J is TRBJ1-5 and V is TRBV7-9; D is unclear. The CDR3 is 15 residues long. Germline V CDR1 and CDR2: SEHNR, FQNEAQ (reference sequence). The V gene lost 0 bases and the J gene lost 3 bases, with 9 bases spanning the gap. CDR3: CASSLAEGYNQPQHF. The CDR3 bases are TGTGCCAGCAGCTTAGCTGAGGGATACAATCAGCCCCAGCATTTT.

The chain employs TRBV6-6 and TRBJ1-2; D gene unclear. The CDR3 totals 15 residues. V lost 6 bases to trimming and J lost 4 bases, with 18 bases between them. Germline V gene lookup returns CDR1 MNHNY and CDR2 SVGAGI (reference sequence). The DNA of the CDR3 is TGTGCCAGCAGATCCACGCAGTCAGGTTCCTATGGCTACACCTTC. It specifies CASRSTQSGSYGYTF.

The genes are TRBV18 and TRBJ1-1; 10 bases line up with TRBD1. J gave up 6 bases and V 6 bases, and 4 bases lay outside the gene matches. This CDR3 region has 13 residues. CDR1 is KGHSH and CDR2 is LQKENI in the germline V gene. Here the CDR3 DNA reads TGTGCCAGCTCGCCGACAGGGGGCTCTGAAGCTTTCTTT. This codes for CASSPTGGSEAFF.

The gene calls are TRBV5-6 and TRBJ1-5; TRBD1 is a possible D gene (5 bases). The germline V gene encodes CDR1 SGHDT and CDR2 YYEEEE. CDR3 length equals 15 residues. V dropped 4 bases and J dropped 0 bases, with 11 bases sitting between them. CDR3 sequence (DNA): TGTGCCAGCAGCACCCGGGGCCTTAGCAATCAGCCCCAGCATTTT. This translates into CASSTRGLSNQPQHF.

For the CDR3, the DNA is TGTGCCAGCAGCCCTCAAAGACTGAGGAGCTCCTACGAGCAGTACTTC. It translates to CASSPQRLRSSYEQYF. The chain recombines TRBV7-2 with TRBJ2-7; D is unresolved. The CDR3 runs to 16 residues. Germline V CDR1 and CDR2: SGHTA, FQGNSA. The V end lost 5 bases, the J end lost 0 bases, and 17 bases lay between the germline ends. The full variable domain, in which reference TRBV7-2 and TRBJ2-7 provide the parts outside the CDR3, is GAGVSQSPSNKVTEKGKDVELRCDPISGHTALYWYRQSLGQGLEFLIYFQGNSAPDKSGLPSDRFSAERTGGSVSTLTIQRTQQEDSAVYLCASSPQRLRSSYEQYFGPGTRLTVT.

The chain has TRBV4-3 and TRBJ2-7, with D perhaps TRBD1 (7 bases). V lost 0 bases and J lost 2, with 14 bases in between. CDR1 is LGHNA and CDR2 is YSLEER in the germline V gene. This CDR3 spans 16 amino acids. As DNA, the CDR3 is TGCGCCAGCAGCCAAGAACGTGGAGGGGGCCCCTACGAGCAGTACTTC. Translated, it gives CASSQERGGGPYEQYF.

The J gene is TRBJ2-7, the V gene TRBV11-3, with D maybe TRBD1 (6 bases). Trimming pared 5 bases from V and 6 bases from J, leaving 20 bases between. The CDR3 totals 15 residues. Per the germline V gene, CDR1 is SGHNT and CDR2 is YENEEA. This chain's CDR3 is CASSPQGIRSGEQYF. CDR3 nucleotide sequence: TGTGCCAGCAGCCCTCAGGGGATCCGTTCAGGCGAGCAGTACTTC.

A remark on this clone: A read error may produce the germline difference seen at one junction end. The chain recombines TRBV6-5 with TRBJ1-1; D unresolved. The CDR3 covers 11 residues. The germline gives CDR1 MNHEY, CDR2 SVGAGI. The CDR3 here is CANSYRAEAFF. DNA of the CDR3: TGTGCCAACAGTTATAGAGCGGAAGCTTTCTTT.

As for this clone: An end of the junction differs from the germline gene, which may be a read error. The chain recombines TRBV6-1 with TRBJ2-7; 9 bases agree with TRBD2. The CDR3 runs 15 residues. The germline V gene encodes CDR1 MNHNS and CDR2 SASEGT. The CDR3 nucleotides read TGTGCCAGCAGTGAATTCGGCGGGGGGGTGTACGGGCAGTACTTC. Translated: CASSEFGGGVYGQYF.

The genes are TRBV7-9 and TRBJ2-2, with 7 bases lining up with TRBD1. V trimming: 5 bases; J trimming: 2 bases; junction bases outside the gene matches: 5. Germline lookup yields CDR1 SEHNR and CDR2 FQNEAQ (reference sequence). The CDR3 totals 15 residues. The CDR3 loop is CASSHDRANTGELFF. The DNA for the CDR3 is TGTGCCAGCAGCCACGACAGGGCTAACACCGGGGAGCTGTTTTTT. Full variable domain (outside the CDR3, taken from reference TRBV7-9 and TRBJ2-2): DTGVSQNPRHKITKRGQNVTFRCDPISEHNRLYWYRQTLGQGPEFLTYFQNEAQLEKSRLLSDRFSAERPKGSFSTLEIQRTEQGDSAMYLCASSHDRANTGELFFGEGSRLTVL.

In its sample, this clone was seen a few times. The chain joins TRBV23-1 to TRBJ2-7; D is perhaps TRBD1 (5 bases). TRBV23-1 is noted as an ORF with a role that remains uncertain. Trimming took 4 bases from V and 0 from J, leaving 13 bases between them. The length of the CDR3 is 15 residues. CDR3 nucleotide sequence: TGCGCCAGCAGTCCGGAGACAGAGGTCTCCTACGAGCAGTACTTC. This sequence encodes CASSPETEVSYEQYF.

V usage is TRBV23-1 and J usage is TRBJ2-4; D may be TRBD2 (5 bases). TRBV23-1 has ORF status, its function being uncertain. The V and J ends lost 6 bases and 0 bases respectively, with 27 bases between them. The CDR3 consists of 20 residues. The CDR3, as DNA: TGCGCCAGCAGCCTAGAAGAACAAACAAGCGGCAGTACAGCCAAAAACATTCAGTACTTC. Translated, it gives CASSLEEQTSGSTAKNIQYF.

The gene calls are TRBV7-2 and TRBJ1-1; tentatively, D is TRBD1 (5 bases). Per the germline V gene, CDR1 is SGHTA and CDR2 is FQGNSA. V lost 4 bases, J lost 0 bases, and 6 bases lay in between. The CDR3 has 13 residues. Here the CDR3 DNA reads TGTGCCAGCAGCTCGACAGTGAACACTGAAGCTTTCTTT. Translated: CASSSTVNTEAFF.